These 12 T cell receptor beta chains came from one sample sequenced in a study of blood T cell repertoires in COVID-19 (dated by TCRdb to between 2020 and 2021). The protocol used for the library was the immunoSEQ multiplex PCR assay. Imported from immuneACCESS, the table was reduced by TCRdb to in-frame sequences with V and J called. These copies leave out some clones; in studies compared against another copy, an unresolved V gene accounts for under half, and the cause of the remainder is not known. The sample table shows about 140,000 clones, and approximately 90% are seen once. The ten biggest clones cover 9.5% to 11% of the sample. Input material: peripheral blood. The receptors come from a woman older than 75 with acute or convalescent COVID-19.

The chain employs TRBV5-1 and TRBJ2-7, with 7 bases fitting TRBD1. Unmatched junction bases numbered 5, after V lost 2 bases and J lost 3 bases. This CDR3 is 14 amino acids long. Per germline, CDR1 SGHRS and CDR2 YFSETQ. CDR3 DNA: TGCGCCAGCAGCTTAGGGGGCCTCAACTACGAGCAGTACTTC. This encodes CASSLGGLNYEQYF.

This rearrangement joins TRBV6-5 to TRBJ2-1; tentatively, D is TRBD2 (6 bases). The CDR3 has 14 residues. Between the trimmed V and J ends, which lost 8 bases and 7 bases, there was a span of 18 bases. Germline assignment: CDR1 MNHEY and CDR2 SVGAGI. Here the CDR3 reads CASSVGGLGNEQFF. Written as DNA, the CDR3 is TGTGCCAGCTCGGTGGGGGGTTTGGGGAATGAGCAGTTCTTC.

This clone is a singleton in its sample. The chain couples TRBV5-1 to TRBJ1-4; TRBD1 is a possible D gene (6 bases). The CDR3 runs to 16 residues. Trimming removed 4 bases at V and 3 bases at J, with 16 bases between. Germline V gene lookup returns CDR1 SGHRS and CDR2 YFSETQ. CDR3 in amino acids: CASSLQGWGSNEKLFF. DNA for the CDR3: TGCGCCAGCAGCCTCCAGGGGTGGGGCTCTAATGAAAAACTGTTTTTT.

The V call is TRBV3-1 (or the pseudogene TRBV3-2), the J call TRBJ1-2, with D unclear. CDR1 and CDR2 (germline): LGHDT, YNNKEL (reference sequence). The CDR3 covers 16 residues. The V and J ends lost 1 base and 0 bases respectively, with 12 bases between them. The CDR3 sequence is CASSQAARGANYGYTF. The DNA of the CDR3 is TGTGCCAGCAGCCAAGCCGCCCGAGGAGCTAACTATGGCTACACCTTC.

The rearrangement joins TRBV5-6 to TRBJ2-3, with 9 bases matching TRBD1. Germline CDR1 and CDR2: SGHDT and YYEEEE. The CDR3 covers 15 residues. The ends lost 1 base at V and 9 bases at J; junction bases unmatched: 9. This CDR3 reads CASSLFRDRELTQYF. In DNA, the CDR3 is TGTGCCAGCAGCTTGTTCCGGGACAGGGAGTTAACGCAGTATTTT.

J is TRBJ2-1 and V is TRBV7-8; 7 bases agree with TRBD2. Germline V lookup: CDR1 SGHVS, CDR2 FQNEAQ. Trimming removed 1 base from V and 2 bases from J; junction bases left unmatched: 5. The CDR3 is 16 residues long. The CDR3 loop reads CASSLVSGTTYNEQFF. The CDR3 DNA reads TGTGCCAGCAGCTTAGTTTCGGGGACTACCTACAATGAGCAGTTCTTC.

CDR3 protein: CASSQDRGGFGSPLHF. CDR3 DNA: TGCGCCAGCAGCCAAGATCGAGGGGGATTTGGCTCACCCCTCCACTTT. V gene TRBV4-3 combines with J gene TRBJ1-6, with D maybe TRBD1 (6 bases). The germline V and J ends were trimmed by 0 bases and 10 bases, with 16 bases remaining between them. The germline V gene encodes CDR1 LGHNA and CDR2 YSLEER. This CDR3 contains 16 residues.

The chain recombines TRBV6-6 with TRBJ1-2; TRBD1 matches 8 bases. J gave up 0 bases and V 5 bases, and 5 bases lay outside the gene matches. The V gene's germline CDR1 is MNHNY and CDR2 SVGAGI (reference sequence). The CDR3 covers 15 residues. CDR3 loop: CASSHRGQANYGYTF. Written as DNA, the CDR3 is TGTGCCAGCAGTCACAGGGGACAGGCTAACTATGGCTACACCTTC.

The J gene is TRBJ2-7, the V gene TRBV3-1 (or the pseudogene TRBV3-2); weak D call: TRBD1 (6 bases). The ends were cut back, 4 bases at V and 7 bases at J, with 17 bases in the middle. Looked up from germline, CDR1 is LGHDT and CDR2 is YNNKEL (reference sequence). The CDR3 contains 14 residues. The CDR3 bases are TGTGCCAGCAGCCCCAATTCCTGGGGGCTGGAGCAGTACTTC. Translating gives CASSPNSWGLEQYF.

There are a few counts of this clone. The chain links TRBV30 to TRBJ2-5; TRBD2 matches at 7 bases. This CDR3 region has 13 residues. The germline V gene has CDR1 GTSNPN and CDR2 SVGIG (reference sequence). Unmatched junction bases numbered 3, after V lost 2 bases and J lost 3 bases. CDR3 residues: CAWSPAGEETQYF. In nucleotides, the CDR3 is TGTGCCTGGAGTCCCGCGGGGGAAGAGACCCAGTACTTC.

This rearrangement joins TRBV12-5 to TRBJ2-3; TRBD1 agrees at 9 bases. This CDR3 comprises 16 residues. V lost 6 bases, J lost 6 bases, and 13 bases stayed unmatched. Germline V lookup: CDR1 LGHNT, CDR2 FRNRAP. The CDR3 protein is CASGTGTGTSGDTQYF. For the CDR3, the DNA is TGTGCTAGTGGCACCGGGACAGGGACCTCGGGGGATACGCAGTATTTT.

On this clone itself: The sample carries other DNA sequences with the same CDR3. This chain joins TRBV18 and TRBJ2-5; no clear D. The CDR3 has 13 amino acids. CDR1 KGHSH and CDR2 LQKENI come from the germline V gene. V gave up 1 base and J gave up 5 bases, with 8 bases separating them. In nucleotides, the CDR3 is TGTGCCAGCTCACCACTCGGTCGGGAGACCCAGTACTTC. Encoded protein: CASSPLGRETQYF.